The TCR beta chain described here comes from a study of T cells in Graves' hyperthyroidism and ophthalmopathy. Germline CDR1 reads SGDLS; CDR2 reads YYNGEE. The V end lost 4 bases, the J end lost 8 bases, and 10 bases lay between the germline ends. The CDR3 covers 12 residues. Fresh peripheral blood, 10 ml, was the source of the PBMCs. Amplification targeted TCR beta CDR3 regions from RNA transcripts. First-round RT-PCR with HTBI primers amplified the TCR CDR3 region. TCRdb fed the multiplex PCR reads into MiXCR, producing one record per CDR3 protein. The sample has a few hundred thousand distinct CDR3 sequences; about a fifth are singletons.

This receptor was obtained from a man in his late teens or twenties with Graves' ophthalmopathy. The chain joins TRBV9 to TRBJ2-1, with unresolved D. Sample: blood. The CDR3 loop reads CASSFTEDEQFF. The CDR3, as DNA: TGTGCCAGCAGCTTCACGGAAGATGAGCAGTTCTTC.